The rows below give T cell receptor beta chains drawn from one sample of a study of blood T cell repertoires in COVID-19. The protocol was immunoSEQ multiplex PCR, while the TCRdb copy is restricted to in-frame clones and leaves out a portion. This table holds approximately 82,000 clones, around 89% found once. Sequenced: PBMCs or T cells enriched from blood (not recorded which). Receptor source: a woman in her forties or fifties with acute COVID-19. The CDR3 runs from the conserved cysteine through the conserved F or W. The order of the fields is V gene, D gene, J gene, CDR3 protein. The D gene is left open where the match is weak.

TRBV10-3	TRBD2	TRBJ2-2	CAIRGAGAPTGELFF
TRBV29-1	TRBD2	TRBJ2-1	CSVTGLAGGSYNEQFF
TRBV27	NA	TRBJ1-6	CASRRSDYNSPLHF
TRBV27	TRBD2	TRBJ2-5	CASTRLAGGSETQYF
TRBV6-5	TRBD1	TRBJ1-1	CASRGQGDTEAFF
TRBV2	TRBD1	TRBJ1-1	CATTVRQGITEAFF
TRBV4-1	TRBD2	TRBJ2-1	CASSQDGVSGRGLFF
TRBV5-1	NA	TRBJ1-4	CASSPAGASEKLFF
TRBV18	TRBD2	TRBJ2-2	CASSPRASGSGGTGELFF
TRBV25-1	NA	TRBJ2-5	CASSDMASPETQYF
TRBV15	TRBD1	TRBJ1-6	CATSKKTGDNSPLHF
TRBV5-6	NA	TRBJ2-3	CASSLDRAGISDTQYF
TRBV10-1	TRBD1	TRBJ2-2	CASRLDRDTGELFF
TRBV10-2	NA	TRBJ2-7	CASNGASYEQYF
TRBV7-9	TRBD2	TRBJ2-1	CASSPGLAVTSYNEQFF
TRBV9	NA	TRBJ1-2	CASSVDGQSLYGYTF
TRBV9	TRBD1	TRBJ2-1	CASSFSGQGYYNEQFF
TRBV12-3/TRBV12-4	NA	TRBJ2-2	CASSATGELFF
TRBV29-1	TRBD2	TRBJ2-2	CSVSRGGTGELFF
TRBV14	NA	TRBJ1-6	CASSQIQESPLHF
TRBV19	NA	TRBJ2-1	CASSIKDSTQFF
TRBV30	TRBD2	TRBJ2-1	CAWSEGLAGQNEQFF
TRBV19	TRBD1	TRBJ2-7	CASSILPGQGTYEQYF
TRBV18	TRBD1	TRBJ1-6	CASSPTGQGDSPLHF
TRBV5-5	NA	TRBJ1-2	CASSFRDMVDGYTF
TRBV27	NA	TRBJ1-1	CASSLLGGGNTEAFF
TRBV6-6	NA	TRBJ2-7	CASRVAVGSYGQYF
TRBV19	TRBD2	TRBJ2-1	CASRPRGLAGAIIYNEQFF
TRBV6-4	TRBD1	TRBJ2-7	CASSSGTESYEQYF
TRBV9	TRBD1	TRBJ2-1	CASSDTGDYPNEQFF
TRBV12-3/TRBV12-4	NA	TRBJ2-1	CAGGATYNEQFF
TRBV5-1	TRBD2	TRBJ2-1	CASSSTSGTLNEQFF
TRBV5-4	TRBD1	TRBJ1-2	CASSLGDRDYGYTF
TRBV6-2/TRBV6-3	TRBD2	TRBJ2-1	CASSYSTSGNHEQFF
TRBV7-2	NA	TRBJ2-1	CASSLTATNEQFF
TRBV10-2	NA	TRBJ2-1	CASRGLGDVTYNEQFF
TRBV2	NA	TRBJ2-2	CASKSGANTGELFF
TRBV7-9	TRBD2	TRBJ2-1	CASSLVLVLGGLADNEQFF
TRBV15	NA	TRBJ1-5	CATSRVEGSQPQHF
TRBV11-2	NA	TRBJ2-3	CASSFDSRGTDTQYF
TRBV7-9	TRBD1	TRBJ1-2	CASRSGQARNYGYTF
TRBV6-4	NA	TRBJ2-2	CASSQEPSAGELFF
TRBV6-5	NA	TRBJ1-2	CASSNIAGGYGYTF
TRBV19	TRBD1	TRBJ1-2	CASSTLTGGYGYTF
TRBV5-1	NA	TRBJ1-1	CASRHNTGDTEAFF
TRBV27	TRBD1	TRBJ1-2	CASSWGRGRDGYTF
TRBV6-5	TRBD1	TRBJ2-7	CASSTRTGSYEQYF
TRBV6-5	TRBD1	TRBJ1-3	CASGTGSSGNTIYF
TRBV7-2	NA	TRBJ1-1	CASSSGLLNTEAFF